One sample yielded the 24 T cell receptor beta chains listed below, sequenced in a study of OX40 agonist ivuxolimab in advanced cancers. Library preparation was by the immunoSEQ multiplex PCR assay. The source is immuneACCESS, and TCRdb retained only in-frame sequences with V and J called. Part of the clones is not carried over; for the studies checked, unresolved V genes explain less than half of this, and the remainder is unexplained. This sample holds about 96,000 clones; 84% were observed only once. The ten largest clones capture about 6% of the sample. Sequenced here: CD4+ or CD8+ T cells sorted from blood, sampled in a trial of the OX40 agonist ivuxolimab. Receptor source: an adult with an advanced solid tumor such as melanoma, head and neck, liver or kidney cancer.

The chain has TRBV6-6 and TRBJ1-6; D is undetermined. The CDR3 totals 11 residues. V was clipped by 8 bases and J by 7 bases, with 6 bases between them. From germline, CDR1 is MNHNY and CDR2 SVGAGI (reference sequence). The CDR3 DNA reads TGTGCCAGCGGGGTCAATTCACCCCTCCACTTT. Encoded protein: CASGVNSPLHF.

As DNA, the CDR3 is TGCGCCAGCAGCTTGGGACAGGGCTTCGATGGCTACACCTTC. Encoded protein: CASSLGQGFDGYTF. This sequence joins TRBV5-1 and TRBJ1-2, with TRBD1 identical over 7 bases. CDR1 is SGHRS and CDR2 is YFSETQ in the germline V gene. V lost 0 bases to trimming and J lost 6 bases; unmatched junction nucleotides: 5. The CDR3 has 14 residues.

This clone occurred once. The rearrangement joins TRBV4-2 to TRBJ2-1; possibly TRBD1 for D (6 bases). CDR1 LGHNA and CDR2 YNFKEQ come from the germline V gene. The ends were cut back, 1 base at V and 3 bases at J, with 7 bases in the middle. The CDR3 is made up of 14 amino acids. CDR3 amino acids: CASSQGDIYNEQFF. In DNA, the CDR3 is TGTGCCAGCAGCCAAGGGGACATCTACAATGAGCAGTTCTTC.

This clone occurred a few times. The chain combines TRBV7-6 with TRBJ1-1; D gene uncertain. With 0 bases removed from V and 3 bases from J, the gap between germline ends came to 8 bases. The CDR3 covers 14 residues. Germline CDR1 reads SGHVS; CDR2 reads FNYEAQ. The CDR3 sequence is CASSLAVVDTEAFF. CDR3 nucleotides: TGTGCCAGCAGCTTAGCGGTGGTAGACACTGAAGCTTTCTTT.

Turning to this clone: An end of the junction differs from the germline gene, which may be a read error. J is TRBJ2-1 and V is TRBV5-6, with D perhaps being TRBD1 or TRBD2 (5 bases each). CDR3 length: 14 amino acids. Germline V lookup: CDR1 SGHDT, CDR2 YYEEEE. The CDR3 region is CASSLPGPSNEQFF. The CDR3 DNA sequence: TGTGCCAGCAGCTTGCCGGGGCCCAGCAATGAGCAATTCTTC.

The V call is TRBV6-6, the J call TRBJ1-1; 7 bases align to TRBD1. The J segment lost 1 base and the V segment lost 0 bases, leaving 2 bases of the junction unmatched. This CDR3 contains 15 residues. Germline V gene lookup returns CDR1 MNHNY and CDR2 SVGAGI (reference sequence). CDR3 coding DNA: TGTGCCAGCAGTTACTCAGGGGGCTGGAACACTGAAGCTTTCTTT. It encodes CASSYSGGWNTEAFF.

Here the CDR3 DNA reads TGTGCCAGTAGTATCGGTGGGCCGGGCACTGAAGCTTTCTTT. This encodes CASSIGGPGTEAFF. V gene TRBV19 combines with J gene TRBJ1-1; D is unresolved. This CDR3 spans 14 amino acids. Trimming cost V 3 bases and J 4 bases, with 12 bases left between them. CDR1 and CDR2 from the germline V gene are LNHDA and SQIVND (reference sequence).

The chain combines TRBV30 with TRBJ2-6; D remains unclear. Trimming removed 2 bases from V and 3 bases from J, with 11 bases in between. There are 15 residues in the CDR3. Looked up from germline, CDR1 is GTSNPN and CDR2 is SVGIG (reference sequence). CDR3 region: CAWSTGDNGANVLTF. Written as DNA, the CDR3 is TGTGCCTGGAGTACTGGAGATAATGGGGCCAACGTCCTGACTTTC.

The chain is built from TRBV5-1 and TRBJ2-7; perhaps TRBD1 as D (5 bases). The germline V gene has CDR1 SGHRS and CDR2 YFSETQ. Trimming took off 4 bases at V and 6 bases at J, with 14 bases between the two ends. The CDR3 has 13 amino acids. CDR3 protein: CASSQDNFREQYF. The DNA of the CDR3 is TGCGCCAGCAGCCAGGACAATTTCCGCGAGCAGTACTTC.

This chain joins TRBV14 and TRBJ1-3; D possibly corresponds to TRBD1 (6 bases). CDR3 length equals 15 residues. V lost 3 bases and J lost 4, with 13 bases in between. CDR1 is SGHDN, CDR2 FVKESK, per germline. CDR3 nucleotides: TGTGCCAGCAGCCAGATTACAGGGAGAGGAAACACCATATATTTT. Translation gives CASSQITGRGNTIYF.

As concerns this clone: The sample holds other DNA sequences that translate to the same CDR3. The chain employs TRBV29-1 and TRBJ1-2, with D maybe TRBD1 (6 bases). Trimming removed 5 bases from V and 2 bases from J, with 12 bases in between. From germline, CDR1 is SQVTM and CDR2 ANQGSEA. The CDR3 runs 13 residues. The CDR3 DNA reads TGCAGCGTTTTCCGTCAGGGGAACTATGGCTACACCTTC. It codes for CSVFRQGNYGYTF.

This chain connects TRBV28 to TRBJ1-3; D not resolved. V was pared by 4 bases and J by 0 bases, with 7 bases between. The CDR3 spans 14 residues. Germline loops: CDR1 MDHEN, CDR2 SYDVKM. The CDR3 region is CASSSSGSGNTIYF. DNA of the CDR3: TGTGCCAGCAGTTCCTCGGGCTCTGGAAACACCATATATTTT.

The CDR3 region is CASAVGNQPQHF. For the CDR3, the DNA is TGTGCCAGCGCAGTCGGCAATCAGCCCCAGCATTTT. This sequence joins TRBV6-6 and TRBJ1-5; D call uncertain. The CDR3 is 12 residues long. The V gene lost 8 bases and the J gene lost 2 bases, with 7 bases spanning the gap. Looked up from germline, CDR1 is MNHNY and CDR2 is SVGAGI (reference sequence).

The rearrangement uses TRBV4-3 and TRBJ1-1; the D gene is possibly TRBD1 (5 bases). The germline V and J ends were trimmed by 2 bases and 2 bases, with 9 bases remaining between them. The CDR3 is 14 amino acids. Germline CDR1 is LGHNA and CDR2 is YSLEER. CDR3 sequence: CASSQPGSNTEAFF. Here the CDR3 DNA reads TGCGCCAGCAGCCAACCAGGGAGTAACACTGAAGCTTTCTTT.

The rearrangement links TRBV4-2 to TRBJ2-3; 8 nucleotides line up with TRBD1. Germline CDR1 and CDR2: LGHNA and YNFKEQ. This CDR3 comprises 16 residues. V lost 1 base, J lost 2 bases, and 5 bases stayed unmatched. CDR3 sequence reads: CASSQGQGAHTDTQYF. The CDR3 DNA reads as TGTGCCAGCAGCCAAGGCCAGGGGGCGCACACAGATACGCAGTATTTT.

The chain joins TRBV20-1 to TRBJ1-3; perhaps TRBD1 as D (6 bases). Trimming removed 6 bases from V and 7 bases from J, with 10 bases in between. The CDR3 contains 11 residues. In germline, CDR1 is DFQATT, CDR2 SNEGSKA (reference sequence). For the CDR3, the DNA is TGCAGTGCCAGGGGTGGGAACACCATATATTTT. This encodes CSARGGNTIYF.

V and J are TRBV2 and TRBJ1-1; D gene unclear. V was cut by 6 bases and J by 1 base, with 3 bases left in between. This CDR3 region has 11 residues. The germline CDR1 and CDR2 sequences are SNHLY and FYNNEI. Here the CDR3 reads CASSQNTEAFF. The CDR3 DNA is TGTGCCAGCAGCCAGAACACTGAAGCTTTCTTT. The whole variable domain, remainder taken from reference TRBV2 and TRBJ1-1, is EPEVTQTPSHQVTQMGQEVILRCVPISNHLYFYWYRQILGQKVEFLVSFYNNEISEKSEIFDDQFSVERPDGSNFTLKIRSTKLEDSAMYFCASSQNTEAFFGQGTRLTVV.

CDR3 in amino acids: CASRAGALIYEQYF. The DNA for the CDR3 is TGTGCCAGCAGGGCAGGAGCTCTAATCTACGAGCAGTACTTC. This chain connects TRBV7-8 to TRBJ2-7, with D unclear. CDR3 length equals 14 residues. Trimming removed 6 bases from V and 3 bases from J, with 15 bases in between. Looked up from germline, CDR1 is SGHVS and CDR2 is FQNEAQ.

The gene calls are TRBV4-1 and TRBJ2-3; 10 bases line up with TRBD2. Germline values: CDR1 MGHRA, CDR2 YSYEKL. V shed 0 bases, J shed 6 bases, and the junction held 9 bases outside the gene matches. This CDR3 region has 17 residues. In nucleotides, the CDR3 is TGCGCCAGCAGCCAAGACGGGACTAGCGTTGTCGGGGATACGCAGTATTTT. This encodes CASSQDGTSVVGDTQYF.

The chain couples TRBV7-9 to TRBJ2-7, with TRBD1 matching 7 bases. The junction had 3 bases not matched to a gene; V was cut back by 4 bases and J by 6 bases. The V gene's germline CDR1 is SEHNR and CDR2 FQNEAQ (reference sequence). There are 12 residues in the CDR3. The CDR3 spells CASSSTGAEQYF. The DNA of the CDR3 is TGTGCCAGCAGCTCAACAGGGGCCGAGCAGTACTTC.

This clone was seen a single time. The chain uses TRBV7-9 and TRBJ2-2; D might be TRBD2 (6 bases). This CDR3 is built from 16 residues. The germline V gene encodes CDR1 SEHNR and CDR2 FQNEAQ (reference sequence). V lost 5 bases, J lost 3 bases, and 16 bases lay in between. The CDR3 protein is CASSLDWGGYTGELFF. The DNA for the CDR3 is TGTGCCAGCAGCCTCGACTGGGGAGGCTACACCGGGGAGCTGTTTTTT.

The chain recombines TRBV5-1 with TRBJ2-1; D gene ambiguous. The CDR3 runs to 15 residues. From germline, CDR1 is SGHRS and CDR2 YFSETQ. V dropped 4 bases and J dropped 2 bases, with 13 bases sitting between them. In DNA form, the CDR3 reads TGCGCCAGCAGCCTCGCCCAGAGCCCCTACAATGAGCAGTTCTTC. Translating gives CASSLAQSPYNEQFF.

The V and J genes are TRBV9 and TRBJ1-1, with a tentative D call TRBD1 (5 bases). This CDR3 has 15 residues. V dropped 0 bases and J dropped 5 bases, with 14 bases sitting between them. Germline lookup yields CDR1 SGDLS and CDR2 YYNGEE. The CDR3 DNA reads TGTGCCAGCAGCGTAGAGGGGACCCCTGGGACTGAAGCTTTCTTT. Its translation is CASSVEGTPGTEAFF.

This sequence joins TRBV30 and TRBJ1-2, with no clear D. Trimming pared 2 bases from V and 2 bases from J, leaving 12 bases between. The CDR3 contains 14 residues. CDR1 is GTSNPN and CDR2 is SVGIG in the germline V gene (reference sequence). CDR3 nucleotide sequence: TGTGCCTGGAGTCGCGGCAGGATCAACTATGGCTACACCTTC. Protein product: CAWSRGRINYGYTF.